These T cell receptor beta chains were read from a single sample in a study of Ad26.COV2.S vaccination and SARS-CoV-2 variants. Generated by immunoSEQ multiplex PCR, the TCRdb table keeps only in-frame clones and is missing some. The table records roughly 510,000 clones, 87% of them present only once. Source: peripheral blood, taken in a trial of Ad26.COV2.S vaccine versus placebo. The receptors here all came from a person aged 18 to 59 who received the Ad26.COV2.S COVID-19 vaccine or a placebo. Each CDR3 is given with its conserved first and last residue. Each record gives: D gene, clone size, J gene, V gene, CDR3 protein, CDR3 DNA. The D gene is left open where the match is weak. Expanded clones get a size class; other rows say once, few or many, or leave the size out.

d_call: NA
clone_size: NA
j_call: TRBJ1-4
v_call: TRBV3-1/TRBV3-2
cdr3_aa: CASSHWAVKSEKLFF
cdr3_nt: TGTGCCAGCAGCCATTGGGCGGTGAAGAGTGAAAAACTGTTTTTT

d_call: NA
clone_size: NA
j_call: TRBJ2-1
v_call: TRBV18
cdr3_aa: CASSASNEQFF
cdr3_nt: TGTGCCAGCTCAGCAAGTAATGAGCAGTTCTTC

d_call: NA
clone_size: NA
j_call: TRBJ2-7
v_call: TRBV28
cdr3_aa: CASSLTRPSYEQYF
cdr3_nt: TGTGCCAGCAGTTTGACCAGACCCTCCTACGAGCAGTACTTC

d_call: TRBD2
clone_size: NA
j_call: TRBJ2-1
v_call: TRBV28
cdr3_aa: CASSLPSGALYNEQFF
cdr3_nt: TGTGCCAGCAGTCTGCCTAGCGGTGCCCTCTACAATGAGCAGTTCTTC

d_call: TRBD1
clone_size: NA
j_call: TRBJ2-5
v_call: TRBV18
cdr3_aa: CASSLQQGARETQYF
cdr3_nt: TGTGCCAGCTCACTTCAACAGGGGGCGCGGGAGACCCAGTACTTC

d_call: TRBD1
clone_size: NA
j_call: TRBJ1-2
v_call: TRBV30
cdr3_aa: CAWSRDRDYGYTF
cdr3_nt: TGTGCCTGGTCTCGGGACAGGGACTATGGCTACACCTTC

d_call: NA
clone_size: NA
j_call: TRBJ1-2
v_call: TRBV27
cdr3_aa: CASSRAGAWDYGYTF
cdr3_nt: TGTGCCAGCAGCCGGGCAGGGGCCTGGGACTATGGCTACACCTTC

d_call: TRBD2
clone_size: NA
j_call: TRBJ2-1
v_call: TRBV27
cdr3_aa: CASSFFRGRAYNEQFF
cdr3_nt: TGTGCCAGCAGTTTTTTCAGAGGGAGGGCTTACAATGAGCAGTTCTTC

d_call: NA
clone_size: NA
j_call: TRBJ1-5
v_call: TRBV19
cdr3_aa: CASSQQSNQPQHF
cdr3_nt: TGTGCCAGTAGTCAACAGAGCAATCAGCCCCAGCATTTT

d_call: NA
clone_size: few
j_call: TRBJ1-2
v_call: TRBV7-2
cdr3_aa: CASSLGSSYHGYTF
cdr3_nt: TGTGCCAGCAGCTTAGGGTCAAGCTATCATGGCTACACCTTC

d_call: NA
clone_size: NA
j_call: TRBJ2-2
v_call: TRBV28
cdr3_aa: CASRLDSPNTGELFF
cdr3_nt: TGTGCCAGCAGGCTTGACAGTCCGAACACCGGGGAGCTGTTTTTT

d_call: TRBD2
clone_size: NA
j_call: TRBJ2-5
v_call: TRBV6-4
cdr3_aa: CASSATSRETQYF
cdr3_nt: TGTGCCAGCAGTGCGACTAGCCGGGAGACCCAGTACTTC

d_call: TRBD2
clone_size: NA
j_call: TRBJ2-1
v_call: TRBV15
cdr3_aa: CATSSPGLAAREQFF
cdr3_nt: TGTGCCACCAGCTCGCCGGGACTAGCGGCCAGGGAGCAGTTCTTC

d_call: NA
clone_size: NA
j_call: TRBJ1-1
v_call: TRBV29-1
cdr3_aa: CSVDDGFSTEAFF
cdr3_nt: TGCAGCGTAGACGACGGTTTCAGCACTGAAGCTTTCTTT

d_call: NA
clone_size: NA
j_call: TRBJ2-7
v_call: TRBV19
cdr3_aa: CASSSQTAVRQYF
cdr3_nt: TGTGCCAGTAGTAGCCAGACGGCGGTTCGGCAGTACTTC

d_call: NA
clone_size: NA
j_call: TRBJ1-1
v_call: TRBV30
cdr3_aa: CAWRSDTEAFF
cdr3_nt: TGTGCCTGGCGGTCCGACACTGAAGCTTTCTTT

d_call: TRBD2
clone_size: NA
j_call: TRBJ2-7
v_call: TRBV10-3
cdr3_aa: CAISPFSGGKSYEQYF
cdr3_nt: TGTGCCATCAGTCCCTTTAGCGGGGGGAAATCCTACGAGCAGTACTTC

d_call: NA
clone_size: NA
j_call: TRBJ2-7
v_call: TRBV5-4
cdr3_aa: CASSFTGIYEQYF
cdr3_nt: TGTGCCAGCAGCTTCACAGGCATCTACGAGCAGTACTTC

d_call: NA
clone_size: once
j_call: TRBJ2-6
v_call: TRBV14
cdr3_aa: CASSPGANVLTF
cdr3_nt: TGTGCCAGCAGCCCTGGGGCCAACGTCCTGACTTTC

d_call: NA
clone_size: NA
j_call: TRBJ2-1
v_call: TRBV5-1
cdr3_aa: CASSLDPGTQIYNEQFF
cdr3_nt: TGCGCCAGCAGCTTGGATCCGGGAACTCAGATTTACAATGAGCAGTTCTTC

d_call: NA
clone_size: NA
j_call: TRBJ2-2
v_call: TRBV19
cdr3_aa: CASSSIRSAGSNTGELFF
cdr3_nt: TGTGCCAGTAGTTCAATCCGGTCAGCGGGCTCGAACACCGGGGAGCTGTTTTTT

d_call: NA
clone_size: NA
j_call: TRBJ1-5
v_call: TRBV19
cdr3_aa: CASSWDLNQPQHF
cdr3_nt: TGTGCCAGTAGTTGGGACCTCAATCAGCCCCAGCATTTT

d_call: NA
clone_size: NA
j_call: TRBJ1-5
v_call: TRBV28
cdr3_aa: CASSLGVVGQPQHF
cdr3_nt: TGTGCCAGCAGCCTAGGGGTCGTGGGCCAGCCCCAGCATTTT

d_call: NA
clone_size: NA
j_call: TRBJ2-3
v_call: TRBV2
cdr3_aa: CASSEEGRVTDTQYF
cdr3_nt: TGTGCCAGCAGTGAGGAGGGGCGCGTCACAGATACGCAGTATTTT

d_call: TRBD1
clone_size: NA
j_call: TRBJ2-2
v_call: TRBV5-1
cdr3_aa: CASSQGDNTGELFF
cdr3_nt: TGCGCCAGCTCACAGGGGGATAACACCGGGGAGCTGTTTTTT

d_call: TRBD2
clone_size: NA
j_call: TRBJ2-7
v_call: TRBV27
cdr3_aa: CAVGASGVYEQYF
cdr3_nt: TGTGCCGTCGGGGCTAGCGGGGTCTACGAGCAGTACTTC

d_call: TRBD1
clone_size: once
j_call: TRBJ1-1
v_call: TRBV19
cdr3_aa: CASRTTGKTEAFF
cdr3_nt: TGTGCCAGTAGGACGACAGGGAAGACTGAAGCTTTCTTT

d_call: TRBD1
clone_size: NA
j_call: TRBJ2-1
v_call: TRBV5-1
cdr3_aa: CASSLGTGVRSNEQFF
cdr3_nt: TGCGCCAGCAGCTTGGGGACAGGGGTAAGATCCAATGAGCAGTTCTTC

d_call: NA
clone_size: NA
j_call: TRBJ2-1
v_call: TRBV7-8
cdr3_aa: CASSPAGTGSSYNEQFF
cdr3_nt: TGTGCCAGCAGCCCGGCCGGTACAGGGAGCTCCTACAATGAGCAGTTCTTC

d_call: TRBD2
clone_size: NA
j_call: TRBJ2-3
v_call: TRBV18
cdr3_aa: CASSPGLATDTQYF
cdr3_nt: TGTGCCAGCTCGCCGGGACTAGCCACAGATACGCAGTATTTT

d_call: NA
clone_size: NA
j_call: TRBJ2-3
v_call: TRBV2
cdr3_aa: CASTAGTLTDTQYF
cdr3_nt: TGTGCCAGTACCGCGGGGACCCTCACAGATACGCAGTATTTT

d_call: TRBD1
clone_size: once
j_call: TRBJ2-1
v_call: TRBV6-4
cdr3_aa: CASSPRLGTGSLDYNEQFF
cdr3_nt: TGTGCCAGCAGCCCCCGCCTTGGGACAGGGTCTTTGGACTACAATGAGCAGTTCTTC

d_call: NA
clone_size: once
j_call: TRBJ1-5
v_call: TRBV19
cdr3_aa: CASSWGFGQPQHF
cdr3_nt: TGTGCCAGTAGTTGGGGATTCGGTCAGCCCCAGCATTTT

d_call: NA
clone_size: NA
j_call: TRBJ1-5
v_call: TRBV19
cdr3_aa: CASSLQGSNQPQHF
cdr3_nt: TGTGCCAGTAGTCTCCAGGGATCCAATCAGCCCCAGCATTTT

d_call: TRBD2
clone_size: NA
j_call: TRBJ2-1
v_call: TRBV6-1
cdr3_aa: CASSAFAGGLSDEQFF
cdr3_nt: TGTGCCAGCAGTGCCTTTGCGGGAGGGCTCTCTGATGAGCAGTTCTTC

d_call: TRBD1
clone_size: NA
j_call: TRBJ1-2
v_call: TRBV7-8
cdr3_aa: CASFTGQGAFGYTF
cdr3_nt: TGTGCCAGCTTTACGGGACAGGGGGCATTTGGCTACACCTTC

d_call: NA
clone_size: NA
j_call: TRBJ1-6
v_call: TRBV5-6
cdr3_aa: CASSLGHKASPLHF
cdr3_nt: TGTGCCAGCAGCTTGGGGCATAAAGCTTCACCCCTCCACTTT

d_call: TRBD1
clone_size: NA
j_call: TRBJ1-3
v_call: TRBV19
cdr3_aa: CASSQPGQGIGNTIYF
cdr3_nt: TGTGCCAGTAGCCAACCGGGACAGGGAATCGGAAACACCATATATTTT

d_call: NA
clone_size: NA
j_call: TRBJ2-7
v_call: TRBV28
cdr3_aa: CASNGGSSYEQYF
cdr3_nt: TGTGCCAGCAACGGGGGTTCCTCCTACGAGCAGTACTTC

d_call: TRBD1
clone_size: NA
j_call: TRBJ2-7
v_call: TRBV7-2
cdr3_aa: CASSLEDRLYEQYF
cdr3_nt: TGTGCCAGCAGCTTAGAGGACAGGTTGTACGAGCAGTACTTC

d_call: NA
clone_size: NA
j_call: TRBJ1-1
v_call: TRBV14
cdr3_aa: CASSQDRGGRLFF
cdr3_nt: TGTGCCAGCAGCCAAGATCGCGGCGGTAGGTTATTCTTT

d_call: TRBD2
clone_size: NA
j_call: TRBJ2-7
v_call: TRBV7-2
cdr3_aa: CASSPRLARNYEQYF
cdr3_nt: TGTGCCAGCAGCCCGAGACTAGCGCGGAACTACGAGCAGTACTTC

d_call: NA
clone_size: many
j_call: TRBJ1-6
v_call: TRBV4-2
cdr3_aa: CASSQEPLRGGSPLHF
cdr3_nt: TGTGCCAGCAGCCAAGAGCCTTTAAGGGGGGGTTCACCCCTCCACTTT

d_call: NA
clone_size: NA
j_call: TRBJ2-1
v_call: TRBV29-1
cdr3_aa: CSVGEGYRTSAGEQFF
cdr3_nt: TGCAGCGTTGGCGAGGGCTATAGGACCTCCGCGGGTGAGCAGTTCTTC

d_call: NA
clone_size: NA
j_call: TRBJ2-7
v_call: TRBV19
cdr3_aa: CASSQAGGLGEQYF
cdr3_nt: TGTGCCAGTAGCCAGGCCGGGGGATTGGGCGAGCAGTACTTC